These 17 T cell receptor beta chains were all obtained from the same sample, sequenced in a study of metastatic and nonmetastatic thyroid tumors. TCRdb re-clonotyped the PCR reads via MiXCR. The sample lists approximately 30,000 clones; about 25% were seen once. Each patient went into thyroid surgery without having received any treatment. Sequenced material: blood. All receptors come from a female donor with papillary thyroid cancer or a benign thyroid nodule (not recorded which). Some clones in this sample may be carry-over from other donors' samples.

This clone was seen many times. V usage is TRBV19 and J usage is TRBJ1-6, with D perhaps matching TRBD1 (5 bases). Germline CDR1 LNHDA, CDR2 SQIVND (reference sequence). The CDR3 covers 18 residues. Deletions cut 3 bases from V and 0 bases from J, with 15 bases between. Here the CDR3 reads CASSIPKTEYSYNSPLHF. The CDR3 nucleotides are TGTGCCAGTAGTATCCCGAAGACAGAATACTCCTATAATTCACCCCTCCACTTT.

The table lists this clone with many counts. This chain joins TRBV7-8 and TRBJ1-1; no reliable D call. The CDR3 length is 12 residues. CDR1 is SGHVS and CDR2 is FQNEAQ in the germline V gene. Trimming took off 5 bases at V and 2 bases at J, with 6 bases between the two ends. CDR3 sequence reads: CASSRENTEAFF. The CDR3, as DNA: TGTGCCAGCAGCCGCGAAAACACTGAAGCTTTCTTT.

This clone was seen ten or more times. This chain connects TRBV9 to TRBJ2-3; D tentatively reads TRBD1 or TRBD2 (5 bases each). There are 13 residues in the CDR3. Trimming removed 3 bases at V and 11 bases at J, with 16 bases between. Germline V gene sequence: CDR1 SGDLS, CDR2 YYNGEE. The CDR3 DNA sequence: TGTGCCAGCAGCGAGCAGACTGGGGGTGAGCAGTATTTT. Translating gives CASSEQTGGEQYF. Complete variable domain (other parts from reference TRBV9 and TRBJ2-3): DSGVTQTPKHLITATGQRVTLRCSPRSGDLSVYWYQQSLDQGLQFLIQYYNGEERAKGNILERFSAQQFPDLHSELNLSSLELGDSALYFCASSEQTGGEQYFGPGTRLTVL.

This clone was seen a single time. Its ends do not fully match the called genes, so a read error is possible. The chain joins TRBV4-1 to TRBJ1-5, with TRBD1 identical over 8 bases. CDR3 length equals 16 residues. The germline gives CDR1 MGHRA, CDR2 YSYEKL. In DNA, the CDR3 is TGCGCGAGCAGCCAAAGACAGGGGACAAGCAATCAGCCCCAGGATTTT. Translation gives CASSQRQGTSNQPQDF.

By proportion, this clone is medium-sized (0.01 to 0.1%). The chain couples TRBV24-1 to TRBJ2-7, with 7 bases matching TRBD1. The ends lost 9 bases at V and 5 bases at J; junction bases unmatched: 9. The germline gives CDR1 KGHDR, CDR2 SFDVKD. CDR3 length equals 13 residues. The CDR3 nucleotides are TGTGCCACCTCTCGGGACAGTACCCACGAGCAGTACTTC. Translating gives CATSRDSTHEQYF.

CDR3 protein: CSAINGTVKGPQHF. CDR3 nucleotide sequence: TGCAGTGCTATAAACGGGACAGTCAAGGGGCCACAGCATTTT. The chain combines TRBV20-1 with TRBJ1-5, with 7 positions matching TRBD1. This CDR3 contains 14 residues. Germline V gives CDR1 DFQATT, CDR2 SNEGSKA (reference sequence). J lost 13 bases, V lost 4 bases, and 16 bases had no gene match.

This rearrangement joins TRBV10-3 to TRBJ2-7; 7 bases agree with TRBD1. CDR1 is ENHRY and CDR2 is SYGVKD in the germline V gene. The junction had 13 bases not matched to a gene; V was cut back by 9 bases and J by 2 bases. The CDR3 spans 15 residues. The CDR3 coding sequence is TGTGCCATAAGACTACGGACAGGAATACCCTACGAGCAGTACTTC. Its translation: CAIRLRTGIPYEQYF.

The gene calls are TRBV20-1 and TRBJ2-2; TRBD2 aligns across 7 bases. With 0 bases clipped from V and 8 bases from J, the junction kept 9 bases outside the gene matches. Per germline, CDR1 DFQATT and CDR2 SNEGSKA (reference sequence). This CDR3 is built from 15 residues. The CDR3 region has the DNA TGCAGTGCTAGAGATAGTCGCGGGAGCGTGGGGGAGCTGTTTTTT. As protein: CSARDSRGSVGELFF.

This clone was recorded many times. The rearrangement uses TRBV7-8 and TRBJ2-2; D remains ambiguous. From germline, CDR1 is SGHVS and CDR2 FQNEAQ. Trimming took off 5 bases at V and 6 bases at J, with 13 bases between the two ends. The CDR3 is 14 amino acids. The CDR3 DNA follows: TGTGCCAGCAGCGCAGGTTTTTTTGCCGGGGAGCTGTTTTTT. Encoded protein: CASSAGFFAGELFF.

This clone was recorded many times. The chain couples TRBV3-1 to TRBJ1-3, with 12 bases fitting TRBD1. Germline loops: CDR1 LGHDT, CDR2 YNNKEL (reference sequence). CDR3 length equals 16 residues. The trim removed 3 bases at V and 4 bases at J, leaving 4 bases unmatched. The CDR3 reads CASSQPGQGAGNTIYF. The CDR3 region has the DNA TGTGCCAGCAGCCAGCCGGGACAGGGGGCCGGAAACACCATATATTTT.

This chain joins TRBV12-3 or TRBV12-4 and TRBJ1-6, with 7 bases fitting TRBD1. Trimming removed 6 bases from V and 9 bases from J; junction bases left unmatched: 5. This CDR3 is built from 13 residues. CDR3 loop: CASSLTGCSPLHF. The DNA of the CDR3 is TGTGCCAGCAGCCTGACAGGGTGTTCACCCCTCCACTTT.

This clone was found many times. J is TRBJ2-1 and V is TRBV29-1, with 11 bases fitting TRBD2. The CDR3 extends over 16 amino acids. Germline V CDR1 and CDR2: SQVTM, ANQGSEA. The junction had 5 bases not matched to a gene; V was cut back by 1 base and J by 3 bases. CDR3 sequence (DNA): TGCAGCGTTGAAGTATCACTAGCGGGAGTCTACAATGAGCAGTTCTTC. Protein sequence: CSVEVSLAGVYNEQFF.

This clone was counted ten times or more. The chain links TRBV5-1 to TRBJ1-1; D may be TRBD1 (5 bases). The CDR3 is 15 residues long. Germline V lookup: CDR1 SGHRS, CDR2 YFSETQ. Trimming stripped 0 bases from V and 1 base from J, with 10 bases between. For the CDR3, the DNA is TGCGCCAGCAGCTTGGCCAGGGCCGGGAACACTGAAGCTTTCTTT. Translated, it gives CASSLARAGNTEAFF.

This clone was detected many times. V usage is TRBV29-1 and J usage is TRBJ1-5; D unresolved. Germline loops: CDR1 SQVTM, CDR2 ANQGSEA. The CDR3 consists of 14 residues. With 6 bases removed from V and 8 bases from J, the gap between germline ends came to 20 bases. CDR3 nucleotide sequence: TGCAGCGTGAGGACGGCCGGGATTACGGAGCCCCAGCATTTT. Its protein is CSVRTAGITEPQHF. Together with reference TRBV29-1 and TRBJ1-5, the CDR3 gives the full variable domain: SAVISQKPSRDICQRGTSLTIQCQVDSQVTMMFWYRQQPGQSLTLIATANQGSEATYESGFVIDKFPISRPNLTFSTLTVSNMSPEDSSIYLCSVRTAGITEPQHFGDGTRLSIL.

This clone was seen repeatedly, ten times or more. Possible read error: a much larger clone is one base away. The rearrangement uses TRBV11-2 and TRBJ2-2; D is ambiguous. V was shortened by 0 bases and J by 4 bases, with 15 bases between the two germline ends. CDR1 and CDR2 from the germline V gene are SGHAT and FQNNGV. The CDR3 runs 17 residues. CDR3 bases: TGTGCCAGCAGCTTAGATCGGCCTCTATTGAGCACCGGGGAGCTGTTTTTT. It codes for CASSLDRPLLSTGELFF.

In this sample, this clone turned up many times. V and J are TRBV6-2 or TRBV6-3 and TRBJ2-1; 7 nucleotides line up with TRBD1. V lost 1 base and J lost 9; bases outside the gene matches: 6. Germline CDR1 is MNHEY and CDR2 is SVGEGT. This CDR3 region has 14 residues. CDR3 loop: CASSYFRQGLEQFF. The CDR3, as DNA: TGTGCCAGCAGTTACTTCCGACAGGGTCTTGAGCAGTTCTTC.

The chain couples TRBV28 to TRBJ2-7; 11 nucleotides line up with TRBD2. With 5 bases clipped from V and 1 base from J, the junction kept 7 bases outside the gene matches. CDR1 MDHEN and CDR2 SYDVKM come from the germline V gene. The CDR3 totals 16 residues. The CDR3 nucleotides are TGTGCCAGCAGTCCCAGGGGACTAGCGGCTTCCTACGAGCAGTACTTC. Translating it yields CASSPRGLAASYEQYF.